This T cell receptor (beta chain) originates from a study of blood T cell repertoires in COVID-19 (dated by TCRdb to the early 2020s). Regarding the complete study: The collaborator samples originated in the United States, Italy and Spain and spanned the acute and convalescent phases of COVID-19. The material from the prospective study consisted of cDNA or gDNA derived from T cells, B-cell-depleted T cells, or PBMCs. The dataset comprised deeply sampled blood TCRbeta repertoires from subjects exposed to, actively infected with, or recovered from COVID-19. The repertoires were released in a freely available public database intended as a resource for research on the immune response to SARS-CoV-2. Samples came from the ongoing ImmuneRACE study (first 160 participants) plus 1,254 subjects from 6 global collaborators. The sample metadata nearly always contained a de-identified subject ID, COVID-19 status, age in years and sex. Where available, HLA class I and class II types were taken from metadata supplied by the sample provider and were not determined by assay-based typing. Broader findings and caveats from the paper: How much clinical and demographic metadata was included differed by source and by participant, and the metadata was provided uncurated.

Points on this clone: Its antigen target is currently unknown. It has no much larger one-base neighbor in the sample; base qualities were not kept.

A second Seattle source provided samples from volunteer blood donors who had recovered from COVID-19. Whole blood was collected in K2EDTA tubes by collaborating institutions according to the institutions' own protocols. Collaborator samples were shipped for TCRbeta analysis as frozen whole blood, isolated PBMCs, or DNA extracted from either sample type. TCRbeta CDR3 regions were amplified from genomic DNA using the immunoSEQ Assay, a bias-controlled multiplex PCR. From the authors' description of their analysis: Nucleated cell counts per sample were estimated from amplification of reference gene primers within the assay. To quantify the absolute abundance of each unique TCRbeta CDR3 rearrangement, sequence reads were collapsed and filtered. Productive Simpson clonality was computed per sample as the square root of Simpson's diversity index over productive rearrangements. Entries here come from immuneACCESS through TCRdb and include only in-frame sequences with V and J called. Some clones fail to appear in such tables; in the studies checked, an unresolved V gene covers under half of the shortfall, and the cause of the remainder is unknown. That table furnishes V, J and clone size, whereas the DNA furnished D and trimming. The sample records some 270,000 clones, roughly 84% of which are singletons. The ten top clones hold approximately 1.4% of the sample.

Specimen: peripheral blood. The source of this sequence is a woman between 40 and 50 years old who had recovered from COVID-19.

The DNA sequence is given as TGCGCCAGCAGCCAAGGCCTGAACAGGGGGCTTGGAAACACCATATATTTT. This gives the protein CASSQGLNRGLGNTIYF. The rearrangement joined TRBV4-1 to TRBJ1-3, with 9 bases in between that match TRBD1. Reading the germline V gene gives CDR1 MGHRA and CDR2 YSYEKL. The germline V and J ends show losses of 1 base and 3 bases respectively, and no gene match explains 7 bases of the junction. Its CDR3 holds 17 amino acids, cysteine through phenylalanine. The entry retains the CDR3 DNA only, 51 bases that are in frame from base 1.